This TCR beta chain was obtained from a study of T cell responses to AZD1222 COVID-19 vaccine (dated by TCRdb to about 2021). In the study overall: A total of 233 trial participants underwent TCR sequencing, of whom approximately 210 received two doses of AZD1222 and about 25 received two doses of the MenACWY control vaccine. Enrollment into the trials was organized by age into subgroups of 18-55, 56-69 and 70-plus years, and those subgroups contained 148, 28 and 57 TCR-sequenced participants, respectively. What the study reported, not specific to this receptor: Most participants were white British and females outnumbered males, and the authors suggested that clonal diversity may have been underestimated. CD4 TCRs associated with the vaccine covered the entire spike protein, and the dominant responses were in regions 160-218 and 743-854. Conclusions about previously exposed vaccinees are limited, since just a handful of AZD1222 recipients were seropositive for SARS-CoV-2 at baseline. After two AZD1222 doses, spike-specific TCR breadth and depth were significantly higher than at day 0 and than in MenACWY recipients. Epitopes outside the regions mutated in the B.1.351 and B.1.1.7 variants were reportedly recognized by nearly half of the unique spike-specific TCRs. Because no day 14 peak-response samples were available, repertoires were characterized only after the peak T cell response. The 56-69-year group was small, and its depth increase did not reach significance, likely because of low power.

The CDR3 regions of human TCRbeta chains were subjected to immunosequencing. The authors' analysis ran thus. Repertoire TCRs were checked for matches against a reference library of SARS-CoV-2-specific TCRs that had been generated using the MIRA antigen-specificity platform. Breadth was defined as the fraction of unique TCRs that were SARS-CoV-2-associated, and depth was defined as the fraction of total T cells that were SARS-CoV-2-associated. Each spike-specific TCR was assigned to its reactive spike region and to a CD4 or CD8 class using the MIRA data. Log10-transformed breadth and depth values were compared by one-way ANOVA with Sidak's multiple comparisons tests. Sourced from immuneACCESS, this table was stored by TCRdb with only in-frame sequences that have V and J called. A share of the clones is absent; for the studies checked, an unresolved V gene accounts for under half, and the remainder has no known explanation. The DNA was the basis for D and trimming; V, J and clone size are from that table. In this sample the table shows 190,000 or so clones, approximately 93% of which occur a single time. Roughly 1% of the sample rests with the top ten.

Explained via the paper, the time point label denotes: about 28 days (+/-7) after the second vaccine dose. Because spike-specific TCR depth and breadth did not differ between the two schedules, AZD1222 recipients who got a second dose at roughly 4 weeks were pooled with those who got a second dose at roughly 12 weeks. Vaccinee samples came from UK trials COV001 and COV002, including a single-blind randomized controlled phase 2/3 trial of AZD1222 (ChAdOx1 nCoV-19) in healthy adults. Trial participant PBMC samples were collected at day 0 and day 28 after the second dose for TCRbeta chain sequencing. This clone was picked up a small number of times. The target of this receptor is not known. No base qualities exist here, and no much larger clone lies one base off it. This sample comprised peripheral blood, obtained 28 days after the second AZD1222 dose. The TCR sequence derives from an adult who received the AZD1222 COVID-19 vaccine.

The DNA sequence reads TGTGCTAGTGGTTCCCCGGGGCAGGGCCCAAGTGAGCCCCAGCATTTT. This yields the protein CASGSPGQGPSEPQHF. This receptor chain uses TRBV12-5 and TRBJ1-5; TRBD1 is perhaps the D gene, given 5 matching bases. Trimming takes 4 bases from V and 8 bases from J, and the germline ends sit 21 bases apart. CDR1 and CDR2, per the germline V gene, are LGHNT and FRNRAP. The CDR3 has 16 amino acids, counting the end cysteine and phenylalanine. Only the CDR3 part of the read is kept: 48 bases, read in frame from the first base.